This T cell receptor (beta chain) emerged from a study of blood T cell repertoires in COVID-19. Assay used: immunoSEQ multiplex PCR; TCRdb lists only in-frame clones, some missing. The top ten hold 5% to 7% of the sample, which has roughly 70,000 clones, around 88% seen once. The V end lost 4 bases, the J end lost 0 bases, and 10 bases lay between the germline ends. CDR3 length: 15 residues. Germline CDR1 and CDR2: SGHKS and YYEKEE (reference sequence). This clonotype originated in a woman aged 70-85 years with acute or convalescent COVID-19. The chain links TRBV5-5 to TRBJ2-2; possible D gene TRBD2, 6 bases. The sequencing sample was made of peripheral blood. CDR3 protein: CASSPGVANTGELFF. CDR3 nucleotides: TGTGCCAGCAGCCCGGGGGTCGCGAACACCGGGGAGCTGTTTTTT.